What follows are 10 T cell receptor beta chains derived from one specimen sequenced in a study of a mutant IDH1 vaccine in newly diagnosed glioma. Time point specified: baseline, week 1 (first vaccination visit). Regarding treatment: pre-vaccination baseline after standard-of-care therapy. Measured with immunoSEQ multiplex PCR; TCRdb has only the in-frame clones, and not every one. In the table there are roughly 70,000 clones, approximately 83% of which are singletons. Sequenced here: PBMCs, sampled from a glioma patient treated with radiotherapy, temozolomide or both. All receptors derive from a man aged 30-40 years with glioma.

The chain couples TRBV15 to TRBJ1-1, with a weak D call TRBD1 (6 bases). Germline V gene sequence: CDR1 LNHNV, CDR2 YYDKDF (reference sequence). This CDR3 region has 15 residues. V lost 0 bases and J lost 6, with 14 bases in between. Written as DNA, the CDR3 is TGTGCCACCAGCAGAGATCGGGGGGCGAGGGCTGAAGCTTTCTTT. Its protein is CATSRDRGARAEAFF.

This chain links TRBV25-1 with TRBJ2-1; a weak D match, TRBD1 (6 bases). CDR1 is MGHDK and CDR2 is SYGVNS in the germline V gene. With 2 bases removed from V and 9 bases from J, the gap between germline ends came to 8 bases. The CDR3 consists of 12 residues. The CDR3 sequence is CASSERGSEQFF. CDR3 nucleotides: TGTGCCAGCAGTGAAAGGGGGAGTGAGCAGTTCTTC. Using reference TRBV25-1 and TRBJ2-1 for the parts outside the CDR3, the full variable domain is EADIYQTPRYLVIGTGKKITLECSQTMGHDKMYWYQQDPGMELHLIHYSYGVNSTEKGDLSSESTVSRIRTEHFPLTLESARPSHTSQYLCASSERGSEQFFGPGTRLTVL.

The chain combines TRBV30 with TRBJ1-5; TRBD1 aligns across 9 bases. The CDR3 has 14 residues. CDR1 and CDR2 from the germline V gene are GTSNPN and SVGIG (reference sequence). The junction had 4 bases not matched to a gene; V was cut back by 3 bases and J by 4 bases. The CDR3 loop reads CAWSPGTGNQPQHF. The CDR3, as DNA: TGTGCCTGGAGCCCCGGGACAGGGAATCAGCCCCAGCATTTT.

V gene TRBV5-4 combines with J gene TRBJ1-1, with D perhaps TRBD1 (5 bases). V was shortened by 4 bases and J by 1 base, with 11 bases between the two germline ends. CDR3 length: 14 residues. Per the germline V gene, CDR1 is SGHNT and CDR2 is YYREEE (reference sequence). The CDR3 region has the DNA TGTGCCAGCAGCCTGGGACGGTCGAACACTGAAGCTTTCTTT. It yields the protein CASSLGRSNTEAFF.

This clone was observed a single time. The CDR3 nucleotides are TGTGCCAGCAGTGAAGGTAATTTTTTAGGGAGGGGCACTGAAGCTTTCTTT. Translated, it gives CASSEGNFLGRGTEAFF. The rearrangement uses TRBV2 and TRBJ1-1; the D gene is possibly TRBD1 (5 bases). The CDR3 has 17 amino acids. In germline, CDR1 is SNHLY, CDR2 FYNNEI. Trimming took off 1 base at V and 4 bases at J, with 19 bases between the two ends.

This sequence joins TRBV28 and TRBJ2-5; 9 nucleotides match TRBD2. Trimming took 2 bases from V and 4 from J; bases not matched to a gene: 8. This CDR3 contains 16 residues. In germline, CDR1 is MDHEN, CDR2 SYDVKM. The CDR3 coding sequence is TGTGCCAGCAGTTTAGGGCTAGCGGGGAACCGAGAGACCCAGTACTTC. Translated, it gives CASSLGLAGNRETQYF.

This chain links TRBV19 with TRBJ2-7, with 7 nucleotides matching TRBD1. Germline assignment: CDR1 LNHDA and CDR2 SQIVND (reference sequence). This CDR3 region has 14 residues. V lost 6 bases and J lost 7; bases outside the gene matches: 12. DNA of the CDR3: TGTGCCAGTAGGACAATAACAGGGGCGAATGAGCAGTACTTC. Encoded protein: CASRTITGANEQYF.

The V gene is TRBV5-1, the J gene TRBJ1-1, with 11 bases that match TRBD1. Germline loops: CDR1 SGHRS, CDR2 YFSETQ. The CDR3 totals 15 residues. The ends lost 5 bases at V and 5 bases at J; junction bases unmatched: 8. CDR3 coding DNA: TGCGCCAGCAGTTACACCCGGGACAGGGGGACTGAAGCTTTCTTT. It translates to CASSYTRDRGTEAFF.

The gene calls are TRBV6-5 and TRBJ1-5; D is undetermined. The ends were cut back, 3 bases at V and 0 bases at J, with 6 bases in the middle. Per the germline V gene, CDR1 is MNHEY and CDR2 is SVGAGI. The CDR3 spans 14 residues. CDR3 bases: TGTGCCAGCAGTTATTTTGATAGCAATCAGCCCCAGCATTTT. As protein: CASSYFDSNQPQHF.

The chain combines TRBV5-1 with TRBJ1-1; possible D gene TRBD1, 6 bases. This CDR3 has 12 residues. Germline lookup yields CDR1 SGHRS and CDR2 YFSETQ. V lost 0 bases to trimming and J lost 10 bases, with 10 bases between them. The CDR3 loop is CASSLEGHGAFF. The DNA of the CDR3 is TGCGCCAGCAGCTTGGAGGGACACGGAGCTTTCTTT.